The 2 T cell receptor beta chains presented below share a single source sample, sequenced in a study of CD8 T cells in ankylosing spondylitis. One entry per CDR3 protein results from TCRdb running MiXCR on the 5' RACE reads. The sample shows about 240,000 distinct CDR3 sequences, 7.5% to 9.5% of them seen only once. The sequenced sample consisted of blood, either unsorted or a sorted T cell fraction (not recorded which). The receptors originated from a female donor with ankylosing spondylitis or in good health (not recorded which).

Remarks on this clonotype: A read error is possible here, since a much larger clone lies one base away. The CDR3 protein is CASSPIGRRVHTEAFF. CDR3 nucleotides: TGCGCCAGCAGCCCTATTGGTCGCAGGGTGCACACTGAAGCTTTCTTT. This rearrangement joins TRBV4-1 to TRBJ1-1; a weak D match, TRBD1 (5 bases). This CDR3 spans 16 amino acids. V was cut by 4 bases and J by 3 bases, with 18 bases left in between. Germline V lookup: CDR1 MGHRA, CDR2 YSYEKL.

This clonotype was counted ten times or more. The chain recombines TRBV20-1 with TRBJ2-1, with 9 bases identical to TRBD2. CDR3 length: 14 residues. Germline-derived CDR1 and CDR2 are DFQATT and SNEGSKA (reference sequence). V trimming: 3 bases; J trimming: 5 bases; junction bases outside the gene matches: 5. CDR3 sequence reads: CSARIPSGNNEQFF. In DNA, the CDR3 is TGCAGTGCTAGGATCCCTAGCGGGAACAATGAGCAGTTCTTC.